Below, 16 T cell receptor beta chains from the same sample are listed, as sequenced in a study of shared clonotypes between healthy human individuals. The data were produced by immunoSEQ multiplex PCR, yet TCRdb's version contains in-frame clones alone and is incomplete. The data hold 2 million to 2.5 million clones, with over 85% observed a single time. Sequences were obtained from naive CD4+ T cells from PBMCs. As for subset: CD45RA+ positively selected. All receptors come from a man between 18 and 35 years old in good health. Some clones in this sample may be carry-over from other donors' samples.

The V gene is TRBV4-2, the J gene TRBJ2-5; D not certain. Germline lookup yields CDR1 LGHNA and CDR2 YNFKEQ. The CDR3 consists of 13 residues. The V gene lost 4 bases and the J gene lost 5 bases, with 11 bases spanning the gap. Here the CDR3 reads CASSPRSLETQYF. CDR3 nucleotides: TGTGCCAGCAGCCCCAGGTCTTTGGAGACCCAGTACTTC.

This chain connects TRBV27 to TRBJ2-3, with 7 bases lining up with TRBD1. There are 14 residues in the CDR3. Germline V gene data show CDR1 as MNHEY and CDR2 as SMNVEV (reference sequence). The ends lost 6 bases at V and 1 base at J; junction bases unmatched: 4. The CDR3 loop reads CASRRQGRTDTQYF. The CDR3 DNA reads as TGTGCCAGCAGACGACAGGGACGCACAGATACGCAGTATTTT.

The chain uses TRBV9 and TRBJ2-7; 8 positions agree with TRBD1. The CDR3 extends over 14 amino acids. The trim removed 3 bases at V and 5 bases at J, leaving 7 bases unmatched. Germline CDR1 SGDLS, CDR2 YYNGEE. The CDR3 nucleotides read TGTGCCAGCAGCGACGGACAGGGTTTGGACGAGCAGTACTTC. Translation gives CASSDGQGLDEQYF.

The chain recombines TRBV25-1 with TRBJ2-7, with 10 bases lining up with TRBD1. Unmatched junction bases numbered 3, after V lost 3 bases and J lost 4 bases. The CDR3 is 14 residues long. The germline CDR1 and CDR2 sequences are MGHDK and SYGVNS. The CDR3 spells CASSETGGSYEQYF. The CDR3 bases are TGTGCCAGCAGTGAGACAGGGGGCAGTTACGAGCAGTACTTC.

This clone has just one count. The J gene is TRBJ2-3, the V gene TRBV5-6, with TRBD2 as a possible D gene (6 bases). V was pared by 4 bases and J by 1 base, with 10 bases between. From germline, CDR1 is SGHDT and CDR2 YYEEEE. The CDR3 runs 14 residues. CDR3 coding DNA: TGTGCCAGCAGCCTTCCTAGCGGCACAGATACGCAGTATTTT. The encoded protein is CASSLPSGTDTQYF. Supplemented by reference TRBV5-6 and TRBJ2-3, the full variable domain reads DAGVTQSPTHLIKTRGQQVTLRCSPKSGHDTVSWYQQALGQGPQFIFQYYEEEERQRGNFPDRFSGHQFPNYSSELNVNALLLGDSALYLCASSLPSGTDTQYFGPGTRLTVL.

This rearrangement joins TRBV5-1 to TRBJ2-3, with 10 bases that match TRBD1. Unmatched junction bases numbered 7, after V lost 9 bases and J lost 0 bases. The CDR3 length is 15 residues. CDR1 is SGHRS, CDR2 YFSETQ, per germline. The DNA for the CDR3 is TGCGCCATCAAAGGGACAGGGGAGAGCACAGATACGCAGTATTTT. It is translated as CAIKGTGESTDTQYF.

V and J are TRBV28 and TRBJ2-7; D not certain. Germline CDR1 is MDHEN and CDR2 is SYDVKM. Trimming took off 6 bases at V and 2 bases at J, with 14 bases between the two ends. This CDR3 has 14 residues. The CDR3 DNA sequence: TGTGCCAGCAGGACGCTAGTTTCCCCCTACGAGCAGTACTTC. This translates into CASRTLVSPYEQYF.

The chain combines TRBV7-2 with TRBJ2-7; 13 bases are a match to TRBD2. The CDR3 runs 18 residues. The V and J ends lost 5 bases and 0 bases, in that order; junction bases with no gene match: 10. The germline CDR1 and CDR2 sequences are SGHTA and FQGNSA. In DNA, the CDR3 is TGTGCCAGCAGCCTCATCCCGGGACTAGCGGGAAGCTCCTACGAGCAGTACTTC. It yields the protein CASSLIPGLAGSSYEQYF. The full variable domain, rest sourced from reference TRBV7-2 and TRBJ2-7, is GAGVSQSPSNKVTEKGKDVELRCDPISGHTALYWYRQSLGQGLEFLIYFQGNSAPDKSGLPSDRFSAERTGGSVSTLTIQRTQQEDSAVYLCASSLIPGLAGSSYEQYFGPGTRLTVT.

The chain combines TRBV6-5 with TRBJ2-7, with D perhaps given as TRBD1 or TRBD2 (5 bases each). This CDR3 spans 14 amino acids. From germline, CDR1 is MNHEY and CDR2 SVGAGI. V lost 6 bases, J lost 6 bases, and 18 bases lay in between. CDR3 region: CASSTGPQASEQYF. CDR3 sequence (DNA): TGTGCCAGCAGCACGGGACCCCAGGCGAGCGAGCAGTACTTC.

The chain is built from TRBV5-1 and TRBJ2-1, with D possibly TRBD1 on 5 matching bases. Per germline, CDR1 SGHRS and CDR2 YFSETQ. The CDR3 contains 16 residues. Trimming left V 1 base short and J 0 bases short, with 11 bases between. The CDR3 sequence is CASSLWTSSSYNEQFF. CDR3 bases: TGCGCCAGCAGCTTGTGGACATCTAGCTCCTACAATGAGCAGTTCTTC.

The J gene is TRBJ1-2, the V gene TRBV28; the D is unclear. The CDR3 is 16 amino acids. Trimming took off 1 base at V and 5 bases at J, with 17 bases between the two ends. Germline loops: CDR1 MDHEN, CDR2 SYDVKM. This CDR3 is CASSLLKAHFGYGYTF. CDR3 bases: TGTGCCAGCAGTTTATTGAAGGCCCACTTCGGTTATGGCTACACCTTC.

The chain couples TRBV2 to TRBJ1-1; D is uncertain. In germline, CDR1 is SNHLY, CDR2 FYNNEI. Deletions cut 6 bases from V and 0 bases from J, with 8 bases between. The CDR3 consists of 13 residues. CDR3 DNA: TGTGCCAGCAGCAGAAACATGAACACTGAAGCTTTCTTT. This sequence encodes CASSRNMNTEAFF.

The chain uses TRBV7-8 and TRBJ2-5; no reliable D call. The V and J ends lost 5 bases and 4 bases respectively, with 11 bases between them. Germline V gene data show CDR1 as SGHVS and CDR2 as FQNEAQ. The CDR3 has 13 amino acids. The CDR3 sequence is CASSPARRETQYF. The CDR3 DNA is TGTGCCAGCAGCCCAGCCCGGAGAGAGACCCAGTACTTC.

The rearrangement links TRBV10-2 to TRBJ2-2, with 7 bases fitting TRBD2. Germline CDR1 is WSHSY and CDR2 is SAAADI. The J segment lost 7 bases and the V segment lost 7 bases, leaving 6 bases of the junction unmatched. The CDR3 totals 13 residues. The CDR3 DNA follows: TGCGCCAGCACCGGGAGGTCGGGCGGGGAGCTGTTTTTT. Translated: CASTGRSGGELFF.

The rearrangement uses TRBV6-5 and TRBJ2-5; the match to TRBD1 covers 7 bases. Germline V gives CDR1 MNHEY, CDR2 SVGAGI. With V trimmed by 5 bases and J by 3 bases, 9 bases remained unmatched. The CDR3 runs 15 residues. CDR3 protein: CASSAYRGRKETQYF. DNA of the CDR3: TGTGCCAGCAGTGCCTACAGGGGCCGAAAAGAGACCCAGTACTTC.

The chain carries TRBV6-5 and TRBJ2-3; 8 bases are a match to TRBD1. Germline loops: CDR1 MNHEY, CDR2 SVGAGI. V shed 7 bases, J shed 7 bases, and the junction held 1 base outside the gene matches. The length of the CDR3 is 11 residues. The DNA of the CDR3 is TGTGCCAGCACAGGGGGCTATACGCAGTATTTT. It codes for CASTGGYTQYF.